This entry describes one T cell receptor (beta chain). As yet, its antigen is unknown. Libraries of TCR beta were made from around 2.1 micrograms of genomic DNA that came from cryopreserved PBMCs. This entry is derived from a study of cytotoxic CD8 clonotypes in ibrutinib-treated CLL. Assay: immunoSEQ multiplex PCR; the TCRdb copy retains only in-frame clones and omits some. The data show under 150,000 clones, approximately 90% seen once. Study-level results: Clonality went higher at ibrutinib response and then dropped back toward baseline at progression. Public clonotypes, rarely seen, contracted or held steady on treatment.

The input for sequencing was PBMCs, taken after 12 months of ibrutinib treatment. The sequence was collected from a human donor with chronic lymphocytic leukemia.

CDR3 in DNA: TGTGCCAGCAGCCCCTCCGCACGCGACCACAATGAGCAGTTCTTC. This gives the protein CASSPSARDHNEQFF. The gene calls are TRBV7-8 and TRBJ2-1; D remains unclear. This CDR3 spans 15 amino acids. V was cut by 5 bases and J by 5 bases, with 16 bases left in between. Germline loops: CDR1 SGHVS, CDR2 FQNEAQ. The full variable domain, completed using reference TRBV7-8 and TRBJ2-1, is GAGVSQSPRYKVAKRGQDVALRCDPISGHVSLFWYQQALGQGPEFLTYFQNEAQLDKSGLPSDRFFAERPEGSVSTLKIQRTQQEDSAVYLCASSPSARDHNEQFFGPGTRLTVL.